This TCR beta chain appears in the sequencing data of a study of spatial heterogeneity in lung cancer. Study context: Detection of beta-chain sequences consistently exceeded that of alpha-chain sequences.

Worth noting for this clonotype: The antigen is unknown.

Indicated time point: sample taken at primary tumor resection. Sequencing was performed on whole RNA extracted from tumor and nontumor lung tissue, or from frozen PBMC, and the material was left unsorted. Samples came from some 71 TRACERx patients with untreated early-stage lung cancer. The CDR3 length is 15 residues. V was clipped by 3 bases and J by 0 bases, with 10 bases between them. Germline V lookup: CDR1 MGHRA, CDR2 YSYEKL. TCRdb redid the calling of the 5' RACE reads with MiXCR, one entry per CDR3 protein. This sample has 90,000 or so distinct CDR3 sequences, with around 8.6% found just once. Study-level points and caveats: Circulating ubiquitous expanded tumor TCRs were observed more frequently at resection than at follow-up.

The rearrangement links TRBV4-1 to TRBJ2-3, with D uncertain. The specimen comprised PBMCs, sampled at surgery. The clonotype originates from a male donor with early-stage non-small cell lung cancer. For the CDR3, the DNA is TGCGCCAGCAGCCAGGCCGAAATTAGCACAGATACGCAGTATTTT. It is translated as CASSQAEISTDTQYF.